These T cell receptor beta chains were read from a single sample in a study of blood T cell repertoires in COVID-19. Sequencing was performed with immunoSEQ multiplex PCR; in TCRdb, only in-frame clones are kept and a portion is missing. This sample has 200,000 to 300,000 clones, with around four fifths found just once. Sequences were obtained from PBMCs or T cells enriched from blood (not recorded which). These TCRs come from a woman in her forties who had been exposed to COVID-19. CDR3s include the opening cysteine and the closing phenylalanine or tryptophan. D genes are given only for firm matches. Size is omitted from some rows. Given values are once, few, many or a class for expanded clones.

TRBD1,few,TRBJ2-7,TRBV7-9,TGTGCCAGCAGCTCCCAGGGGGCTTTCGGCTACGAGCAGTACTTC,CASSSQGAFGYEQYF
.,few,TRBJ2-7,TRBV14,TGTGCCAGCAGCCTCATCGACAGGTACGAGCAGTACTTC,CASSLIDRYEQYF
TRBD2,.,TRBJ2-1,TRBV13,TGTGCCAGCAGCTTAGGTAGAGCGGGGGGCTACAATGAGCAGTTCTTC,CASSLGRAGGYNEQFF
TRBD2,many,TRBJ2-2,TRBV10-3,TGTGCCATCAGTGGCAAAAGCGGGGGGACCACTCCCGGGGAGCTGTTTTTT,CAISGKSGGTTPGELFF
.,.,TRBJ1-5,TRBV7-2,TGTGCCAGCAGCTTATCGAGGGTTCAGCCCCAGCATTTT,CASSLSRVQPQHF
.,once,TRBJ1-6,TRBV9,TGTGCCAGCAGCGTAGGAGGGAATTCACCCCTCCACTTT,CASSVGGNSPLHF
TRBD1,few,TRBJ1-5,TRBV9,TGTGCCAGCAGTTGGACAGGGGACCAGCCCCAGCATTTT,CASSWTGDQPQHF
TRBD2,once,TRBJ2-3,TRBV28,TGTGCCAGCAGTGCGGGGGGGCCGGGCACAGATACGCAGTATTTT,CASSAGGPGTDTQYF
.,.,TRBJ2-1,TRBV11-3,TGTGCCAGCAGCTTAATGAGCTCCTACAATGAGCAGTTCTTC,CASSLMSSYNEQFF
.,.,TRBJ1-4,TRBV7-9,TGTGCCAGCAGCCCAGCCGGGACGCGGGAGGAAAAACTGTTTTTT,CASSPAGTREEKLFF
.,.,TRBJ1-2,TRBV28,TGTGCCATTTTGCGGGGCTCAAATAACTATGGCTACACCTTC,CAILRGSNNYGYTF
TRBD2,few,TRBJ2-1,TRBV5-1,TGCGCCAGCAGCTTCTCGGGGGGACCGTACAATGAGCAGTTCTTC,CASSFSGGPYNEQFF
TRBD1,.,TRBJ1-5,TRBV29-1,TGCAGCGTTGCGGCACAGGGGGCGAGTCAGCCCCAGCATTTT,CSVAAQGASQPQHF
.,.,TRBJ1-3,TRBV10-3,TGTGCCATCAGTGATGGGGCAGACCCCTCTGGAAACACCATATATTTT,CAISDGADPSGNTIYF
.,.,TRBJ1-2,TRBV10-3,TGTGCCATATCTGACAGTTACAAATCAGAAATTTATGGCTACACCTTC,CAISDSYKSEIYGYTF
.,.,TRBJ1-5,TRBV27,TGTGCCAGCAGTTCCGTCGGGTGGCAGCCCCAGCATTTT,CASSSVGWQPQHF
.,.,TRBJ2-2,TRBV9,TGTGCCAGCAGTGGCCCAGGGATTGTAGGAACCGGGGAGCTGTTTTTT,CASSGPGIVGTGELFF
.,.,TRBJ2-7,TRBV6-5,TGTGCCAGCAGTTACTCGACCGGAGTTCCCTACGAGCAGTACTTC,CASSYSTGVPYEQYF
.,.,TRBJ1-5,TRBV10-3,TGTGCCATCAGTGAAGGGGTGAGTCAGCCCCAGCATTTT,CAISEGVSQPQHF
TRBD1,.,TRBJ1-2,TRBV15,TGTGCCACCAGCCCCGAGGACAGGGGGCATGGCTACACCTTC,CATSPEDRGHGYTF
TRBD1,.,TRBJ1-4,TRBV27,TGTGCCAGCAGTTACAGGGGTCGAGCAACTAATGAAAAACTGTTTTTT,CASSYRGRATNEKLFF
.,.,TRBJ2-2,TRBV6-5,TGTGCCAGCAGTTACCTATCCGGGGAGCTGTTTTTT,CASSYLSGELFF
TRBD1,.,TRBJ1-1,TRBV28,TGTGCCAGCAGGGCAGGGGGAAGCACTGAAGCTTTCTTT,CASRAGGSTEAFF
TRBD1,.,TRBJ1-1,TRBV29-1,TGCAGCGACAGACAGGGAAGCACTGAAGCTTTCTTT,CSDRQGSTEAFF
TRBD1,.,TRBJ1-1,TRBV5-1,TGCGCCAGCAGCTTGGTCCGGGGGACAGGGGGTTCGGCTTTCTTT,CASSLVRGTGGSAFF
.,few,TRBJ1-6,TRBV28,TGTGCCAGCAGTTCACCGGGACTGGATTGGGATAATTCACCCCTCCACTTT,CASSSPGLDWDNSPLHF
.,.,TRBJ2-5,TRBV15,TGTGCCACCAGCAGAGATGTGGAGGGCGTGGAGACCCAGTACTTC,CATSRDVEGVETQYF
TRBD1,.,TRBJ1-6,TRBV13,TGTGCCAGCAGCTTCACAGGGGGTTCACCCCTCCACTTT,CASSFTGGSPLHF
.,.,TRBJ1-6,TRBV6-5,TGTGCCAGCAGAGCCCCCATTGATGTTTCGCCCCTCCACTTT,CASRAPIDVSPLHF
.,.,TRBJ1-6,TRBV10-3,TGTGCCATCAGTGGGGACCCAGGGAGGGATTCACCCCTCCACTTT,CAISGDPGRDSPLHF
TRBD1,.,TRBJ1-6,TRBV9,TGTGCCAGCAGCGCCACAGGGGTTTCACCCCTCCACTTT,CASSATGVSPLHF
.,.,TRBJ2-6,TRBV10-3,TGTGCCATCAGTGAGTCGAGGTGGACAGCGAGCTCTGGGGCCAACGTCCTGACTTTC,CAISESRWTASSGANVLTF
.,.,TRBJ1-2,TRBV7-8,TGTGCCAGCAGCTTAGCAGGCGGGGCTGGCACCTTC,CASSLAGGAGTF
.,once,TRBJ1-1,TRBV5-4,TGTGCCAGCAGCTCTACAGGGAACACTGAAGCTTTCTTT,CASSSTGNTEAFF
TRBD1,.,TRBJ1-1,TRBV10-3,TGTGCCATCAGTGAAACAGGGGCGACTGAAGCTTTCTTT,CAISETGATEAFF
.,.,TRBJ2-7,TRBV25-1,TGTGCCAGCAGACAGGGCTACTCCTACGAGCAGTACTTC,CASRQGYSYEQYF
TRBD1,.,TRBJ1-1,TRBV12-3/TRBV12-4,TGTGCCAGCAGGGGACAGAGTAACACTGAAGCTTTCTTT,CASRGQSNTEAFF